The present T cell receptor (beta chain) was sequenced within a study of cytomegalovirus exposure and HLA in healthy donors. Profiling relied on immunoSEQ multiplex PCR, and the TCRdb table lists in-frame clones only, not all of them. This sample has fewer than 60,000 clones; 93% occur once, and the top ten carry under 2%. Trimming cost V 0 bases and J 3 bases; bases outside gene matches: 4. CDR3 size: 15 residues. The germline V gene encodes CDR1 MNHEY and CDR2 SVGAGI. The material sequenced was PBMCs. The chain couples TRBV6-5 to TRBJ1-2; 7 bases are shared with TRBD1. This TCR was sampled from a woman under 30 in good health and CMV-seropositive. CDR3: CASSYSRTGYYGYTF. The CDR3 DNA sequence: TGTGCCAGCAGTTACTCCCGGACAGGTTACTATGGCTACACCTTC.